At least ten counts were recorded for the clone carrying this T cell receptor beta chain. Its antigen is undetermined. This record comes from a study of T-cell reconstitution after alpha-beta-depleted transplantation in children. Study outcomes and limitations: Several hundred rapidly expanded clones from non-depleted graft cells reportedly supplied alpha-beta T cells about two months post-transplant.

Unique molecular identifiers were built into the TCRbeta library. TCRdb re-called the PCR reads with MiXCR, one entry per CDR3 protein. The sample has about 260,000 distinct CDR3 sequences; 9.5% to 13% are singletons. The origin of this receptor is a male patient between 2 and 10 years old who had a stem cell transplant for chronic granulomatous disease, so the T cells may come from the graft donor. Sequencing was performed on peripheral blood, taken 180 days after TCRalphabeta/CD19-depleted stem cell transplant.

The CDR3 loop is CSASRASGSYEQYF. The CDR3 DNA is TGCAGTGCTAGCCGTGCTAGCGGGAGCTACGAGCAGTACTTC. The V gene is TRBV20-1, the J gene TRBJ2-7; TRBD2 aligns across 10 bases. The J segment lost 3 bases and the V segment lost 3 bases, leaving 5 bases of the junction unmatched. Germline V lookup: CDR1 DFQATT, CDR2 SNEGSKA (reference sequence). The CDR3 totals 14 residues.